This T cell receptor (beta chain) appears in the sequencing data of a study of T cell changes during pregnancy in multiple sclerosis. TCRdb keeps only in-frame clones here, not all; method: immunoSEQ multiplex PCR. Counted here are about 40,000 clones, approximately 89% occurring once; the ten biggest clones make up roughly 1.2%. This CDR3 contains 14 residues. Germline CDR1 SNHLY, CDR2 FYNNEI. V lost 6 bases, J lost 2 bases, and 14 bases lay in between. The sequence was collected from a female donor with multiple sclerosis, enrolled in a pregnancy study. Sequencing was performed on CD4+ T cells from peripheral blood mononuclear cells, taken in the first trimester of pregnancy. The rearrangement uses TRBV2 and TRBJ2-7, with a weak D call TRBD1 (6 bases). CDR3 protein: CASRQDRNPYEQYF. The CDR3 DNA reads as TGTGCCAGCAGGCAGGACAGAAACCCCTACGAGCAGTACTTC. Variable domain in full (rest from reference TRBV2 and TRBJ2-7): EPEVTQTPSHQVTQMGQEVILRCVPISNHLYFYWYRQILGQKVEFLVSFYNNEISEKSEIFDDQFSVERPDGSNFTLKIRSTKLEDSAMYFCASRQDRNPYEQYFGPGTRLTVT.